The 4 T cell receptor beta chains below come from one sample, sequenced in a study of shared clonotypes between healthy human individuals. Assay: immunoSEQ multiplex PCR; the TCRdb copy retains only in-frame clones and omits some. The sample has 2 million or so clones; approximately 94% are singletons. Naive CD8 cells were CD45RO-negative, positively selected for CCR7, excluding terminally differentiated effector memory CD45RA+ cells. Sequenced sample: naive CD8+ T cells sorted from blood. The source is a man between 18 and 29 years old in good health.

The chain links TRBV5-6 to TRBJ2-7; D gene ambiguous. The CDR3 covers 13 residues. V was trimmed by 4 bases and J by 5 bases, leaving 13 bases between them. Germline V gene sequence: CDR1 SGHDT, CDR2 YYEEEE. CDR3: CASSATMFDEQYF. DNA for the CDR3: TGTGCCAGCAGCGCTACTATGTTCGACGAGCAGTACTTC. Combining the CDR3 with reference TRBV5-6 and TRBJ2-7 gives the whole variable domain DAGVTQSPTHLIKTRGQQVTLRCSPKSGHDTVSWYQQALGQGPQFIFQYYEEEERQRGNFPDRFSGHQFPNYSSELNVNALLLGDSALYLCASSATMFDEQYFGPGTRLTVT.

The J gene is TRBJ2-1, the V gene TRBV5-5; D is undetermined. Germline lookup yields CDR1 SGHKS and CDR2 YYEKEE (reference sequence). The V gene lost 2 bases and the J gene lost 7 bases, with 13 bases spanning the gap. The CDR3 has 14 residues. The CDR3 bases are TGTGCCAGCAGCTTCCCTGGAATAAATAATGAGCAGTTCTTC. Amino acid sequence: CASSFPGINNEQFF.

The V gene is TRBV9, the J gene TRBJ2-3; D is unresolved. This CDR3 comprises 15 residues. The germline V gene encodes CDR1 SGDLS and CDR2 YYNGEE. V was cut by 3 bases and J by 2 bases, with 13 bases left in between. The CDR3 bases are TGTGCCAGCAGCGAAGTAGACTCAAACACAGATACGCAGTATTTT. Protein: CASSEVDSNTDTQYF. The complete variable domain, with remaining parts taken from reference TRBV9 and TRBJ2-3, reads DSGVTQTPKHLITATGQRVTLRCSPRSGDLSVYWYQQSLDQGLQFLIQYYNGEERAKGNILERFSAQQFPDLHSELNLSSLELGDSALYFCASSEVDSNTDTQYFGPGTRLTVL.

The chain couples TRBV6-5 to TRBJ2-2, with 7 bases aligning to TRBD1. The germline CDR1 and CDR2 sequences are MNHEY and SVGAGI. V lost 9 bases and J lost 3; bases outside the gene matches: 7. CDR3 size: 14 residues. The CDR3 coding sequence is TGTGCCAGTAGACTGACAGGGTACACCGGGGAGCTGTTTTTT. Protein sequence: CASRLTGYTGELFF.